A selection of T cell receptor beta chains follows, all from one sample in a study of a mutant IDH1 vaccine in newly diagnosed glioma. These TCRs are of unknown antigen specificity. Profiled with immunoSEQ multiplex PCR; TCRdb holds only in-frame clones, not every one. The sample includes roughly 25,000 clones, approximately 80% of them seen just once. This material consisted of PBMCs, taken from a glioma patient whose treatment included an IDH1 peptide vaccine. These receptors came from a man aged 35-49 years with glioma. Each CDR3 is given with its conserved first and last residue. The D gene is left open where the match is weak. Size values are once, few and many counts, or a class for expanded clones, and some rows have none.

>NA|TRBV23-1|TRBD1|TRBJ1-3
CASPTILDRPWTLGNTIYF
TGCGCCAGCCCAACCATCCTGGACAGGCCTTGGACCCTCGGAAACACCATATATTTT
>NA|TRBV28|TRBD1|TRBJ1-2
CASENGADRGYGYTF
TGTGCCAGCGAGAACGGGGCGGACAGGGGGTATGGCTACACCTTC
>few|TRBV10-2|NA|TRBJ1-1
CASRDRGSGTEAFF
TGCGCCAGCAGGGACCGGGGATCGGGCACTGAAGCTTTCTTT
>few|TRBV10-3|TRBD1|TRBJ2-4
CAISEVDRGWAKNIQYF
TGTGCCATCAGTGAAGTTGACAGGGGTTGGGCCAAAAACATTCAGTACTTC
>NA|TRBV27|NA|TRBJ2-1
CASSPRGGTLRNEQFF
TGTGCCAGCAGCCCCCGAGGCGGGACCCTGCGCAATGAGCAGTTCTTC
>NA|TRBV10-3|NA|TRBJ1-1
CAISAGQSGVNTEAFF
TGTGCCATCAGTGCTGGACAGTCTGGAGTGAACACTGAAGCTTTCTTT
>few|TRBV21-1|NA|TRBJ1-4
CASSKVGQVQEKLFF
TGTGCCAGCAGCAAAGTGGGGCAGGTTCAAGAAAAACTGTTTTTT
>NA|TRBV6-4|NA|TRBJ2-3
CASSERGRPFTDTQYF
TGTGCCAGCAGTGAGAGGGGCAGGCCGTTCACAGATACGCAGTATTTT
>NA|TRBV6-5|NA|TRBJ1-5
CASSSLGENQPQHF
TGTGCCAGCAGTAGCCTGGGAGAGAATCAGCCCCAGCATTTT
>NA|TRBV9|TRBD1|TRBJ2-1
CASSSPGTGEHEQFF
TGTGCCAGCAGCTCCCCCGGGACAGGGGAACATGAGCAGTTCTTC
>NA|TRBV7-9|NA|TRBJ1-1
CASSPLAWGTEAFF
TGTGCCAGCAGCCCGCTGGCATGGGGTACTGAAGCTTTCTTT
>NA|TRBV7-2|NA|TRBJ2-2
CASSYISAGRAGELFF
TGTGCCAGCAGCTATATATCCGCGGGTCGAGCCGGGGAGCTGTTTTTT
>NA|TRBV5-8|TRBD2|TRBJ2-6
CASSHERDLYSGANVLTF
TGTGCCAGCAGCCACGAGCGGGACCTGTACTCTGGGGCCAACGTCCTGACTTTC
>few|TRBV5-8|NA|TRBJ1-3
CASSLGAVSGNTIYF
TGTGCCAGCAGCTTGGGCGCAGTCTCTGGAAACACCATATATTTT
>NA|TRBV10-1|TRBD2|TRBJ2-4
CATRIGTGGPPKNIQYF
TGCGCCACCCGCATAGGGACGGGAGGGCCCCCCAAAAACATTCAGTACTTC
>few|TRBV4-1|TRBD1|TRBJ1-2
CASSPGTAPSYGYTF
TGCGCCAGCAGCCCCGGGACAGCCCCTTCGTATGGCTACACCTTC
>NA|TRBV10-1|NA|TRBJ1-4
CASSESGQDEKLFF
TGCGCCAGCAGTGAATCGGGACAAGATGAAAAACTGTTTTTT
>NA|TRBV30|NA|TRBJ2-2
CAWSGSGELFF
TGTGCCTGGAGCGGGAGCGGGGAGCTGTTTTTT
>NA|TRBV19|NA|TRBJ1-1
CASSISAGATEAFF
TGTGCCAGTAGTATATCGGCAGGGGCCACTGAAGCTTTCTTT
>NA|TRBV9|TRBD2|TRBJ2-1
CASSVGLADHNEQFF
TGTGCCAGCAGCGTGGGACTAGCGGACCACAATGAGCAGTTCTTC
>NA|TRBV5-1|NA|TRBJ2-2
CASSPTLGNANTGELFF
TGCGCCAGCAGCCCAACATTAGGAAACGCGAACACCGGGGAGCTGTTTTTT
>NA|TRBV5-1|TRBD1|TRBJ1-1
CASSWRPGGTEAFF
TGCGCCAGCAGCTGGCGACCAGGGGGCACTGAAGCTTTCTTT
>NA|TRBV28|NA|TRBJ1-1
CASSLGGTRAEAFF
TGTGCCAGCAGTTTAGGGGGGACTAGGGCTGAAGCTTTCTTT